The rows below give T cell receptor beta chains drawn from one sample of a study of response to subunit inactivated influenza vaccine. TCRdb used MiXCR to reprocess the RT-PCR reads, holding one entry per CDR3 protein. The table lists roughly 760,000 distinct CDR3 sequences, less than 25% of them singletons, with about 9.4% in the top ten. Specimen: PBMCs from blood, collected 5 days after vaccination. These receptors all come from a man aged 50 to 60 who received an inactivated influenza vaccine. Each CDR3 is given with its conserved first and last residue. D genes are given only for firm matches. Clone size is given for some rows only: seen once, a few or many times, or a class if the clone is expanded.

D gene | J gene | V gene | clone size | CDR3 protein | CDR3 DNA
NA | TRBJ1-2 | TRBV18 | NA | CASSPGNNYGYTF | TGTGCCAGCTCACCAGGCAATAACTATGGCTACACCTTC
NA | TRBJ2-5 | TRBV14 | few | CASSQGRWVYETQYF | TGTGCCAGCAGCCAAGGACGGTGGGTTTACGAGACCCAGTACTTC
NA | TRBJ1-4 | TRBV6-5 | NA | CASSYSPGVDEKLFF | TGTGCCAGCAGTTACTCGCCGGGGGTGGATGAAAAACTGTTTTTT
TRBD2 | TRBJ2-7 | TRBV7-9 | NA | CASSSWTSGNFDEQYF | TGTGCCAGCAGCTCCTGGACTAGCGGGAATTTCGACGAGCAGTACTTC
NA | TRBJ1-3 | TRBV25-1 | few | CASRETGLSGNTIYF | TGTGCCAGCAGAGAGACAGGCCTCTCTGGAAACACCATATATTTT
TRBD2 | TRBJ2-1 | TRBV11-2 | NA | CASSRSGTSHNEQFF | TGTGCCAGCAGCCGGTCCGGGACTAGTCACAATGAGCAGTTCTTC
NA | TRBJ2-1 | TRBV11-2 | few | CASSTVKFTYNEQFF | TGTGCCAGCAGCACCGTAAAGTTCACCTACAATGAGCAGTTCTTC
TRBD1 | TRBJ2-1 | TRBV9 | few | CASSVGGDRGSNEQFF | TGTGCCAGCAGCGTTGGGGGGGACAGGGGCAGCAATGAGCAGTTCTTC
NA | TRBJ2-7 | TRBV10-2 | few | CASSDQARYSYEQYF | TGCGCCAGCAGTGACCAGGCCCGGTACTCCTACGAGCAGTACTTC
NA | TRBJ2-3 | TRBV6-4 | NA | CASSERGSTDTQYF | TGTGCCAGCAGTGAAAGGGGGAGCACAGATACGCAGTATTTT
NA | TRBJ1-3 | TRBV7-9 | few | CASSLGRSGNTIYF | TGTGCCAGCAGCTTAGGTCGCTCTGGAAACACCATATATTTT
NA | TRBJ2-1 | TRBV20-1 | few | CSARDRRWTPKQFF | TGCAGTGCTAGAGATCGGAGGTGGACCCCCAAGCAGTTCTTC
TRBD1 | TRBJ2-5 | TRBV29-1 | NA | CSATGQGGETQYF | TGCAGCGCCACCGGACAGGGGGGGGAGACCCAGTACTTC
NA | TRBJ2-3 | TRBV7-2 | many | CASSPLGGSTDTQYF | TGTGCCAGCAGCCCCCTCGGCGGGAGCACAGATACGCAGTATTTT
TRBD2 | TRBJ2-3 | TRBV10-3 | NA | CAISLGGTFDTQYF | TGTGCCATCAGTCTGGGAGGGACTTTCGATACGCAGTATTTT
NA | TRBJ2-3 | TRBV7-9 | many | CASSSRGTDTQYF | TGTGCCAGCAGCTCCCGTGGGACAGATACGCAGTATTTT
NA | TRBJ2-1 | TRBV12-3/TRBV12-4 | NA | CASSLWGANEQFF | TGTGCCAGCAGTTTGTGGGGGGCCAATGAGCAGTTCTTC
NA | TRBJ1-5 | TRBV7-2 | many | CASSWGQGNNQPQHF | TGTGCCAGCAGCTGGGGGCAGGGAAACAATCAGCCCCAGCATTTT
TRBD2 | TRBJ2-3 | TRBV12-3/TRBV12-4 | NA | CASSVPGLAGAHPDTQYF | TGTGCCAGCAGCGTCCCGGGACTAGCGGGGGCCCACCCAGATACGCAGTATTTT
NA | TRBJ2-1 | TRBV6-2/TRBV6-3 | few | CASGWPPYNEQFF | TGTGCCAGCGGTTGGCCCCCCTACAATGAGCAGTTCTTC
TRBD1 | TRBJ1-1 | TRBV2 | many | CASSTGVNTEAFF | TGTGCCAGCAGCACAGGGGTTAACACTGAAGCTTTCTTT
TRBD2 | TRBJ2-7 | TRBV6-2/TRBV6-3 | NA | CASSQLSGTSGREQYF | TGTGCCAGCAGTCAGTTGTCCGGGACTAGCGGGAGAGAGCAGTACTTC
NA | TRBJ2-7 | TRBV7-2 | NA | CASSPSLVGNEQYF | TGTGCCAGCAGCCCCTCCCTCGTGGGAAACGAGCAGTACTTC
TRBD2 | TRBJ2-1 | TRBV3-1 | NA | CASSQNETSGVKNEQFF | TGTGCCAGCAGCCAAAACGAGACTAGCGGGGTTAAGAATGAGCAGTTCTTC
TRBD1 | TRBJ1-4 | TRBV20-1 | few | CSAAQTGRHATNEKLFF | TGCAGTGCTGCCCAGACAGGGAGACATGCAACTAATGAAAAACTGTTTTTT
NA | TRBJ2-1 | TRBV7-2 | many | CASSQGHRNNEQFF | TGTGCCAGCAGCCAGGGACACCGGAACAATGAGCAGTTCTTC
NA | TRBJ2-7 | TRBV12-3/TRBV12-4 | NA | CASSTPPGLQGQYF | TGTGCCAGCAGCACCCCGCCGGGACTGCAGGGGCAGTACTTC
NA | TRBJ2-2 | TRBV20-1 | few | CSARGGRDTGELFF | TGCAGTGCAAGAGGGGGTAGGGACACCGGGGAGCTGTTTTTT
NA | TRBJ2-1 | TRBV5-1 | many | CASSGDRAPNNEQFF | TGCGCCAGCAGCGGAGACCGGGCCCCGAACAATGAGCAGTTCTTC
TRBD1 | TRBJ2-7 | TRBV18 | NA | CASSPAQGQRYEQYF | TGTGCCAGCTCACCAGCCCAGGGACAGAGATACGAGCAGTACTTC
NA | TRBJ2-1 | TRBV5-6 | once | CASSPASNNEQFF | TGTGCCAGCAGCCCCGCTAGCAACAATGAGCAGTTCTTC
TRBD1 | TRBJ2-1 | TRBV20-1 | NA | CSARTPGQGTTLPSYNEQFF | TGCAGTGCTAGAACACCGGGACAGGGGACAACCTTACCTTCCTACAATGAGCAGTTCTTC
NA | TRBJ2-1 | TRBV12-3/TRBV12-4 | few | CASKYSYNEQFF | TGTGCCAGCAAGTACTCCTACAATGAGCAGTTCTTC
NA | TRBJ1-1 | TRBV12-3/TRBV12-4 | few | CASSLGLSAGLTEAFF | TGTGCCAGCAGTTTAGGTTTGAGTGCAGGGCTGACTGAAGCTTTCTTT
NA | TRBJ1-2 | TRBV5-1 | few | CASTVTPDSANYGYTF | TGCGCCAGCACCGTCACCCCGGACAGCGCTAACTATGGCTACACCTTC
NA | TRBJ2-1 | TRBV6-2/TRBV6-3 | NA | CASSYRWAYNEQFF | TGTGCCAGCAGTTACAGGTGGGCCTACAATGAGCAGTTCTTC
TRBD1 | TRBJ1-3 | TRBV5-1 | many | CASSLGQGNSGNTIYF | TGCGCCAGCAGCTTGGGACAGGGTAACTCTGGAAACACCATATATTTT
NA | TRBJ2-7 | TRBV10-3 | NA | CAISESTDYEQYF | TGTGCCATCAGTGAGTCTACAGACTACGAGCAGTACTTC
NA | TRBJ2-3 | TRBV7-6 | few | CASSLGFRGNTDTQYF | TGTGCCAGCAGCTTAGGCTTTAGGGGGAACACAGATACGCAGTATTTT
TRBD1 | TRBJ2-7 | TRBV13 | NA | CASSGRTGGEQYF | TGTGCCAGCAGCGGACGGACAGGGGGTGAGCAGTACTTC